This T cell receptor beta chain was sequenced in a study of patients and donors after allogeneic stem cell transplantation. The CDR3 totals 15 residues. Germline CDR1 and CDR2: SGHVS and FQNEAQ. V trimming: 5 bases; J trimming: 4 bases; junction bases outside the gene matches: 8. TCRdb independently ran MiXCR on the RT-PCR reads; one entry per CDR3 protein. This sample yields about 960,000 distinct CDR3 sequences, of which under 20% are seen a single time; around 6% belongs to the top ten. The table lists this clonotype with a few counts. The sample taken for sequencing was blood, either unsorted or a sorted T cell fraction (not recorded which). The rearrangement links TRBV7-8 to TRBJ2-1; 7 nucleotides align to TRBD2. This TCR came from a human donor who was either an allogeneic HSCT recipient or a stem cell or donor lymphocyte infusion donor (not recorded which). It is not recorded whose cells these are; they may come from a transplant donor. The CDR3 DNA reads TGTGCCAGCAGCCCCGCCGGACTAGTTTACAATGAGCAGTTCTTC. This sequence encodes CASSPAGLVYNEQFF.